This T cell receptor beta chain comes out of a study of T cells after yellow fever vaccination. Deletions cut 2 bases from V and 8 bases from J, with 6 bases between. This CDR3 has 11 residues. CDR1 and CDR2 from the germline V gene are SQVTM and ANQGSEA. This clonotype occurred many times. Each CDR3 protein gets one entry after TCRdb re-called the 5' RACE reads with MiXCR. The sample lists 200,000 to 300,000 distinct CDR3 sequences; roughly 6.2% were seen once. The chain combines TRBV29-1 with TRBJ1-4; D might be TRBD1 (5 bases). Sequenced here: CD4+ T cells sorted from PBMCs, sampled on the day of the yellow fever booster vaccination. This receptor was taken from a man aged 25 to 45 who received the YFV17D yellow fever vaccine. The CDR3 sequence: CSVERQEKLFF. CDR3 sequence (DNA): TGCAGCGTTGAAAGACAGGAAAAACTGTTTTTT.